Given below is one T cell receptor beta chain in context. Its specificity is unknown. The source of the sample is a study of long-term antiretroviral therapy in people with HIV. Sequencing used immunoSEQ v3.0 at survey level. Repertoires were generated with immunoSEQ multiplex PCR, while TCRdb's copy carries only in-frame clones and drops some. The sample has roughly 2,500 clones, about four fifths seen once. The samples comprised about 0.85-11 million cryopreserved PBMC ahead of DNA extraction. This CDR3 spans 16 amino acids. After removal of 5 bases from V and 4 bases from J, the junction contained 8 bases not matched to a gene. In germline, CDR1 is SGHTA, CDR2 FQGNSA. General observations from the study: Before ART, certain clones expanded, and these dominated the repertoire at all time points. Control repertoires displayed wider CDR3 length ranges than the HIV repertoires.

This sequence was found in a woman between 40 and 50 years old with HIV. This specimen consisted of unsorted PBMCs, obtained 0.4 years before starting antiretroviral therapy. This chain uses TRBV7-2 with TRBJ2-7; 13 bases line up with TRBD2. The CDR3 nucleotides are TGTGCCAGCAGCCCCGGACTAGCGGGAGTAAAGTACGAGCAGTACTTC. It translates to CASSPGLAGVKYEQYF.